The subject of this entry is one T cell receptor beta chain. This sample is drawn from a study of blood T cell repertoires in COVID-19. On the study more broadly: Samples came from the United States, Italy and Spain, spanning acute and convalescent COVID-19. The analysed material was cDNA or gDNA that came from T cells, B-cell-depleted T cells, or PBMCs.

The CDR3 extends over 13 amino acids. Trimming took off 2 bases at V and 4 bases at J, with 9 bases between the two ends. Looked up from germline, CDR1 is SGHKS and CDR2 is YYEKEE (reference sequence). Authors' processing steps: By means of reference gene primer amplification, nucleated cell counts were estimated. Clones were read by immunoSEQ multiplex PCR, and TCRdb kept only the in-frame ones, dropping some. V and J calls and clone size come straight from that table; D and trimming were deduced from the DNA. The sample lists some 670,000 clones, approximately 90% occurring once. This TCR was sampled from a woman aged 18-29 years with acute or convalescent COVID-19. The specimen sequenced was peripheral blood. This chain joins TRBV5-5 and TRBJ1-2; D not resolved. The CDR3 region is CASSFWAGYGYTF. CDR3 nucleotides: TGTGCCAGCAGCTTCTGGGCGGGCTATGGCTACACCTTC.